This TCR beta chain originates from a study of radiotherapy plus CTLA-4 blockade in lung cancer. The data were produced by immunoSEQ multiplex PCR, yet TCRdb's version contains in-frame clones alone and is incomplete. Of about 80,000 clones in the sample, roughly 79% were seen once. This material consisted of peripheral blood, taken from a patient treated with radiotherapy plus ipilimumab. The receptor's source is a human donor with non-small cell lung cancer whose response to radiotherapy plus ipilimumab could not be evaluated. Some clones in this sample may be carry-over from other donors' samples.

Written as DNA, the CDR3 is TGTGCCAGTAGTATCAGGGGGGCGACAGGGGAGCTGTTTTTT. This sequence encodes CASSIRGATGELFF. The chain links TRBV19 to TRBJ2-2; D perhaps matches TRBD1 (7 bases). The germline V gene has CDR1 LNHDA and CDR2 SQIVND (reference sequence). The CDR3 is 14 amino acids. V was trimmed by 3 bases and J by 8 bases, leaving 13 bases between them.